The clone carrying this T cell receptor beta chain was seen just once. The antigen is unknown. The data were taken from a study of shared clonotypes between healthy human individuals. Notes on the study in general: Relative to clonotypes present in all four donors, those not shared had lower generation probabilities.

Only in-frame clones appear in the TCRdb table, and some are missing; sequencing was by immunoSEQ multiplex PCR. The table records over 850,000 clones, about four fifths of them present only once. Germline V CDR1 and CDR2: SGHRS, YFSETQ. This CDR3 has 17 amino acids. V was cut by 4 bases and J by 8 bases, with 25 bases left in between. The sequence was obtained from a man aged 18 to 30 in good health. Some clones in this sample may be carry-over from other donors' samples. The sample taken for sequencing was memory CD4+ T cells from PBMCs. Subset denoted: CD45RA-negative fraction. The J gene is TRBJ2-1, the V gene TRBV5-1; the D call may be TRBD1 or TRBD2 (6 bases each). The CDR3 DNA is TGCGCCAGCAGCCCTCCGAGAGGGGGACTCCCCGGCGATGAGCAGTTCTTC. Its protein is CASSPPRGGLPGDEQFF.